Presented here are 16 T cell receptor beta chains from one specimen sequenced in a study of cytomegalovirus exposure and HLA in healthy donors. Method: immunoSEQ multiplex PCR; TCRdb's copy keeps in-frame clones and lacks some. The table lists some 83,000 clones, around 94% of them singletons. Sample: PBMCs. The receptors derive from a woman under 30 in good health and CMV-seropositive.

The genes are TRBV29-1 and TRBJ1-2, with 9 bases that match TRBD1. Germline CDR1 is SQVTM and CDR2 is ANQGSEA. Trimming took 3 bases from V and 6 from J; bases not matched to a gene: 14. The CDR3 runs to 16 residues. The CDR3 DNA reads TGCAGCGTTGATGCTTCAAGGGACAGGGTAGGGAATGGCTACACCTTC. Protein: CSVDASRDRVGNGYTF.

The chain has TRBV19 and TRBJ2-5, with TRBD1 matching 10 bases. The V and J ends lost 4 bases and 3 bases, in that order; junction bases with no gene match: 8. CDR3 length: 16 residues. Germline CDR1 LNHDA, CDR2 SQIVND (reference sequence). The CDR3 region is CASSRDRGRVEETQYF. The CDR3 DNA sequence: TGTGCCAGTAGTAGGGACAGGGGCAGGGTGGAAGAGACCCAGTACTTC.

This chain connects TRBV9 to TRBJ1-2; D is unresolved. Germline V gene data show CDR1 as SGDLS and CDR2 as YYNGEE. V was shortened by 3 bases and J by 7 bases, with 7 bases between the two germline ends. CDR3 length: 11 amino acids. The CDR3 coding sequence is TGTGCCAGCAGCGCTTCGGGTGGCTACACCTTC. Translation: CASSASGGYTF.

This chain connects TRBV2 to TRBJ1-2, with D perhaps TRBD1 (5 bases). The CDR3 contains 14 residues. Per germline, CDR1 SNHLY and CDR2 FYNNEI. The V end was cut by 6 bases, the J end by 3 bases, with 14 bases between. The CDR3 bases are TGTGCCAGCAGGCCGACAGCGGGGGACTATGGCTACACCTTC. It encodes CASRPTAGDYGYTF.

The chain recombines TRBV4-2 with TRBJ2-1; 14 bases map to TRBD2. With V trimmed by 2 bases and J by 5 bases, 5 bases remained unmatched. CDR1 is LGHNA and CDR2 is YNFKEQ in the germline V gene. There are 17 residues in the CDR3. Here the CDR3 DNA reads TGTGCCAGCAGCCAATTTACGGGACTAGCGGGAGACAATGAGCAGTTCTTC. Translated: CASSQFTGLAGDNEQFF.

This chain joins TRBV7-8 and TRBJ1-2, with unresolved D. This CDR3 spans 15 amino acids. Trimming stripped 5 bases from V and 4 bases from J, with 17 bases between. The germline CDR1 and CDR2 sequences are SGHVS and FQNEAQ. The CDR3 reads CASSKYRFTPYGYTF. CDR3 coding DNA: TGTGCCAGCAGCAAATACAGATTTACACCCTATGGCTACACCTTC.

This chain joins TRBV5-4 and TRBJ2-2; 8 nucleotides agree with TRBD2. V lost 4 bases to trimming and J lost 3 bases; unmatched junction nucleotides: 5. This CDR3 has 15 amino acids. Germline CDR1 SGHNT, CDR2 YYREEE (reference sequence). The CDR3 nucleotides are TGTGCCAGCAGCCCTGGGACTAGGGACACCGGGGAGCTGTTTTTT. This sequence encodes CASSPGTRDTGELFF.

This chain joins TRBV9 and TRBJ2-7; 10 bases are shared with TRBD1. The CDR3 has 18 residues. Germline V CDR1 and CDR2: SGDLS, YYNGEE. With V trimmed by 0 bases and J by 0 bases, 9 bases remained unmatched. CDR3 residues: CASSVEAGQGYFSYEQYF. The CDR3 DNA follows: TGTGCCAGCAGCGTAGAGGCGGGACAGGGGTATTTCTCCTACGAGCAGTACTTC.

The chain carries TRBV5-4 and TRBJ2-1; D remains unclear. The V gene lost 3 bases and the J gene lost 3 bases, with 13 bases spanning the gap. Per germline, CDR1 SGHNT and CDR2 YYREEE (reference sequence). This CDR3 has 15 residues. CDR3 amino acids: CASSWLGGNYNEQFF. CDR3 nucleotides: TGTGCCAGCAGCTGGCTAGGTGGCAACTACAATGAGCAGTTCTTC.

The rearrangement uses TRBV28 and TRBJ2-1; TRBD1 aligns across 8 bases. CDR1 is MDHEN and CDR2 is SYDVKM in the germline V gene. J lost 4 bases, V lost 6 bases, and 5 bases had no gene match. The CDR3 is 14 amino acids. The CDR3 coding sequence is TGTGCCAGCAGCCAAGGGGACAGGTACAATGAGCAGTTCTTC. It yields the protein CASSQGDRYNEQFF. Complete variable domain (other parts from reference TRBV28 and TRBJ2-1): DVKVTQSSRYLVKRTGEKVFLECVQDMDHENMFWYRQDPGLGLRLIYFSYDVKMKEKGDIPEGYSVSREKKERFSLILESASTNQTSMYLCASSQGDRYNEQFFGPGTRLTVL.

The rearrangement uses TRBV5-4 and TRBJ1-1; 10 bases line up with TRBD1. Germline V CDR1 and CDR2: SGHNT, YYREEE (reference sequence). Losses at the gene ends were 4 bases for V and 6 bases for J; bases not matched to a gene: 6. The CDR3 extends over 14 amino acids. CDR3 protein: CASSRDGQGAEAFF. The CDR3 region has the DNA TGTGCCAGCAGCCGCGACGGACAGGGGGCTGAAGCTTTCTTT. The full variable domain, with the rest looked up from reference TRBV5-4 and TRBJ1-1, is ETGVTQSPTHLIKTRGQQVTLRCSSQSGHNTVSWYQQALGQGPQFIFQYYREEENGRGNFPPRFSGLQFPNYSSELNVNALELDDSALYLCASSRDGQGAEAFFGQGTRLTVV.

This clone was found once. This chain joins TRBV2 and TRBJ2-1; 9 bases match TRBD2. From germline, CDR1 is SNHLY and CDR2 FYNNEI. V lost 7 bases and J lost 4; bases outside the gene matches: 11. The CDR3 loop spans 16 amino acids. The CDR3: CASTGIAGDIYNEQFF. DNA for the CDR3: TGTGCCAGCACCGGGATAGCGGGGGATATATACAATGAGCAGTTCTTC.

The rearrangement joins TRBV11-3 to TRBJ2-1; no clear D gene. The V gene lost 1 base and the J gene lost 8 bases, with 12 bases spanning the gap. This CDR3 is 14 amino acids long. Looked up from germline, CDR1 is SGHNT and CDR2 is YENEEA. CDR3 sequence (DNA): TGTGCCAGCAGCTTAGTGTTTAGCAGTGATGAGCAGTTCTTC. Its translation: CASSLVFSSDEQFF.

This rearrangement joins TRBV28 to TRBJ2-7, with D unresolved. Germline V gene data show CDR1 as MDHEN and CDR2 as SYDVKM. Trimming left V 3 bases short and J 4 bases short, with 19 bases between. The CDR3 runs to 16 residues. CDR3 DNA sequence: TGTGCCAGCAGTTTGCGACGGATCTTGAGGCGGTACGAGCAGTACTTC. It is translated as CASSLRRILRRYEQYF.

V gene TRBV7-2 combines with J gene TRBJ1-2, with 7 positions matching TRBD1. V was pared by 4 bases and J by 5 bases, with 4 bases of the junction left unmatched. The germline V gene has CDR1 SGHTA and CDR2 FQGNSA. The CDR3 totals 13 residues. CDR3 in DNA: TGTGCCAGCAGCTATACAGGGGCGTATGGCTACACCTTC. Translated, it gives CASSYTGAYGYTF.

The chain combines TRBV5-1 with TRBJ1-3, with a possible D match to TRBD1 (6 bases). This CDR3 has 16 residues. V shed 2 bases and J shed 2 bases, with 14 bases lying between them. CDR1 and CDR2 from the germline V gene are SGHRS and YFSETQ. In nucleotides, the CDR3 is TGCGCCAGCAGCTTAAATACAGGGAACGCTGGAAACACCATATATTTT. Its translation is CASSLNTGNAGNTIYF. Filled out from reference TRBV5-1 and TRBJ1-3, the complete variable domain reads KAGVTQTPRYLIKTRGQQVTLSCSPISGHRSVSWYQQTPGQGLQFLFEYFSETQRNKGNFPGRFSGRQFSNSRSEMNVSTLELGDSALYLCASSLNTGNAGNTIYFGEGSWLTVV.